Below are 23 T cell receptor beta chains sequenced from a single sample in a study of cytomegalovirus exposure and HLA in healthy donors. Data came from immunoSEQ multiplex PCR; TCRdb stores just in-frame clones and leaves some out. The data show over 150,000 clones, approximately 86% seen once. The specimen was PBMCs. These receptor sequences come from a human donor in good health.

This sequence joins TRBV4-3 and TRBJ1-3; D perhaps matches TRBD1 (6 bases). The germline CDR1 and CDR2 sequences are LGHNA and YSLEER. The CDR3 has 15 residues. V was pared by 0 bases and J by 2 bases, with 8 bases between. The CDR3, as DNA: TGCGCCAGCAGCCAAGATCCAGGGGCTGGAAACACCATATATTTT. Translating gives CASSQDPGAGNTIYF.

The chain combines TRBV4-1 with TRBJ2-1; 11 bases align to TRBD2. V shed 1 base, J shed 8 bases, and the junction held 4 bases outside the gene matches. Germline V CDR1 and CDR2: MGHRA, YSYEKL. The CDR3 extends over 15 amino acids. The DNA of the CDR3 is TGCGCCAGCAGCCAAGGGACTAGCGGGTCCGATGAGCAGTTCTTC. It codes for CASSQGTSGSDEQFF.

The V gene is TRBV6-1, the J gene TRBJ1-4; D ambiguous. The CDR3 has 12 residues. Germline values: CDR1 MNHNS, CDR2 SASEGT. The V end was cut by 10 bases, the J end by 8 bases, with 14 bases between. The CDR3 sequence: CANGERGEKLFF. DNA of the CDR3: TGTGCCAACGGCGAGCGCGGGGAAAAACTGTTTTTT.

The chain uses TRBV28 and TRBJ1-2; TRBD1 matches 7 bases. The CDR3 covers 12 residues. V shed 4 bases, J shed 5 bases, and the junction held 1 base outside the gene matches. Germline V lookup: CDR1 MDHEN, CDR2 SYDVKM. The CDR3 region has the DNA TGTGCCAGCAGTTCAGGGGGGTATGGCTACACCTTC. Its translation: CASSSGGYGYTF.

The chain links TRBV4-3 to TRBJ2-1, with 7 bases fitting TRBD1. This CDR3 has 15 residues. Germline CDR1 and CDR2: LGHNA and YSLEER. With V trimmed by 1 base and J by 3 bases, 3 bases remained unmatched. The CDR3 spells CASSQVQGVYNEQFF. The CDR3 bases are TGCGCCAGCAGCCAAGTGCAGGGGGTCTACAATGAGCAGTTCTTC.

The CDR3 loop reads CASRTDTGELFF. The CDR3 nucleotides are TGCGCCAGCAGAACGGACACCGGGGAGCTGTTTTTT. The chain couples TRBV5-1 to TRBJ2-2, with D hard to call. The germline V gene has CDR1 SGHRS and CDR2 YFSETQ. This CDR3 comprises 12 residues. V shed 5 bases and J shed 3 bases, with 5 bases lying between them.

V usage is TRBV5-1 and J usage is TRBJ2-4, with a possible D match to TRBD2 (7 bases). Trimming shortened V by 3 bases and J by 5 bases, and 9 bases separated the two germline ends. CDR1 is SGHRS, CDR2 YFSETQ, per germline. The CDR3 spans 13 residues. Written as DNA, the CDR3 is TGCGCCAGCAGCTGGGGGGGCGAAAACATTCAGTACTTC. Protein product: CASSWGGENIQYF.

This rearrangement joins TRBV2 to TRBJ2-6; 14 bases map to TRBD2. The CDR3 is made up of 16 amino acids. The trim removed 8 bases at V and 2 bases at J, leaving 2 bases unmatched. Germline CDR1 and CDR2: SNHLY and FYNNEI. This CDR3 reads CASATSGRAGANVLTF. The DNA of the CDR3 is TGTGCCAGCGCGACTAGCGGGAGGGCTGGGGCCAACGTCCTGACTTTC.

The chain employs TRBV2 and TRBJ1-4; 7 nucleotides match TRBD1. With V trimmed by 8 bases and J by 8 bases, 14 bases remained unmatched. Looked up from germline, CDR1 is SNHLY and CDR2 is FYNNEI. This CDR3 contains 15 residues. CDR3 bases: TGTGCCAGCTCTCCTCCGGGACAGAGCCCCGAAAAACTGTTTTTT. Translation gives CASSPPGQSPEKLFF.

This clone was seen a few times. J is TRBJ2-2 and V is TRBV6-5; 7 nucleotides match TRBD2. Trimming at V came to 7 bases and at J to 6 bases, leaving 5 bases not matched to a gene. Looked up from germline, CDR1 is MNHEY and CDR2 is SVGAGI. This CDR3 spans 13 amino acids. This CDR3 is CASTMGGAGELFF. The CDR3 region has the DNA TGTGCCAGCACCATGGGAGGGGCCGGGGAGCTGTTTTTT.

This clone has only a few counts. The chain carries TRBV7-8 and TRBJ2-2, with D possibly being TRBD1 (6 bases). Deletions cut 4 bases from V and 0 bases from J, with 12 bases between. This CDR3 has 16 amino acids. Looked up from germline, CDR1 is SGHVS and CDR2 is FQNEAQ. The CDR3: CASSSRGTTNTGELFF. CDR3 bases: TGTGCCAGCAGCTCTAGGGGGACGACGAACACCGGGGAGCTGTTTTTT.

V usage is TRBV27 and J usage is TRBJ1-2, with D unresolved. There are 15 residues in the CDR3. The V end was cut by 5 bases, the J end by 8 bases, with 21 bases between. CDR1 MNHEY and CDR2 SMNVEV come from the germline V gene (reference sequence). The CDR3 here is CASSPLNGREGGYTF. CDR3 coding DNA: TGTGCCAGCAGTCCACTAAACGGACGGGAGGGAGGCTACACCTTC.

This clone was detected once. The chain joins TRBV7-2 to TRBJ2-7; the match to TRBD1 covers 11 bases. CDR1 is SGHTA and CDR2 is FQGNSA in the germline V gene. The J segment lost 1 base and the V segment lost 3 bases, leaving 8 bases of the junction unmatched. This CDR3 comprises 17 residues. CDR3 sequence: CASSFRTGGTPSYEQYF. For the CDR3, the DNA is TGTGCCAGCAGCTTCCGGACAGGGGGCACACCTTCCTACGAGCAGTACTTC.

The V call is TRBV7-6, the J call TRBJ2-1; 7 nucleotides align to TRBD2. This CDR3 has 18 amino acids. The V segment lost 1 base and the J segment 0 bases; nucleotides outside the gene matches: 9. Germline CDR1 is SGHVS and CDR2 is FNYEAQ. As DNA, the CDR3 is TGTGCCAGCAGCTTAGATGGGGAGGGCGGGAGCTCCTACAATGAGCAGTTCTTC. Encoded protein: CASSLDGEGGSSYNEQFF.

The CDR3 region is CASRRDRSTDTQYF. The DNA of the CDR3 is TGTGCCAGCAGAAGGGACAGGAGCACAGATACGCAGTATTTT. J is TRBJ2-3 and V is TRBV6-5, with 8 bases matching TRBD1. Germline-derived CDR1 and CDR2 are MNHEY and SVGAGI. The V and J ends lost 6 bases and 0 bases, in that order; junction bases with no gene match: 2. The CDR3 totals 14 residues.

The gene calls are TRBV7-3 and TRBJ1-2; D uncertain. The V and J ends lost 0 bases and 2 bases respectively, with 16 bases between them. CDR3 length: 17 residues. The germline gives CDR1 SGHTA, CDR2 FQGTGA. The CDR3 loop is CASSLTGGEAANYGYTF. CDR3 bases: TGTGCCAGCAGCTTAACGGGCGGGGAGGCAGCCAACTATGGCTACACCTTC.

The chain carries TRBV2 and TRBJ1-1; TRBD1 matches at 7 bases. The CDR3 is 12 residues long. Trimming took 7 bases from V and 5 from J; bases not matched to a gene: 4. CDR1 and CDR2 from the germline V gene are SNHLY and FYNNEI. In DNA form, the CDR3 reads TGTGCCAGCAAACAGGGGTTAACTGAAGCTTTCTTT. Protein: CASKQGLTEAFF.

The chain employs TRBV6-6 and TRBJ1-2, with D unresolved. The V gene's germline CDR1 is MNHNY and CDR2 SVGAGI (reference sequence). The CDR3 consists of 12 residues. V was pared by 6 bases and J by 4 bases, with 9 bases between. The DNA for the CDR3 is TGTGCCAGCAGACTACTAGGCTATGGCTACACCTTC. Amino acid sequence: CASRLLGYGYTF.

The gene calls are TRBV7-9 and TRBJ2-1, with 12 bases fitting TRBD2. Per germline, CDR1 SEHNR and CDR2 FQNEAQ (reference sequence). The ends lost 6 bases at V and 4 bases at J; junction bases unmatched: 4. The CDR3 has 15 amino acids. The CDR3 coding sequence is TGTGCCAGCAGTCGGACTAGCGGGGTATACAATGAGCAGTTCTTC. It codes for CASSRTSGVYNEQFF.

CDR3 in DNA: TGTGCCAGCCTTACACTTCGGGGGACCCAGTACTTC. Translating it yields CASLTLRGTQYF. V gene TRBV2 combines with J gene TRBJ2-5; D is perhaps TRBD2 (5 bases). Trimming stripped 8 bases from V and 7 bases from J, with 14 bases between. This CDR3 has 12 amino acids. CDR1 and CDR2 from the germline V gene are SNHLY and FYNNEI.

Written as DNA, the CDR3 is TGCAGCCCACGGACAGGGAGGAACACCGGGGAGCTGTTTTTT. It yields the protein CSPRTGRNTGELFF. V gene TRBV29-1 combines with J gene TRBJ2-2; 8 positions agree with TRBD1. There are 14 residues in the CDR3. J gave up 1 base and V 8 bases, and 6 bases lay outside the gene matches. Germline values: CDR1 SQVTM, CDR2 ANQGSEA.

The genes are TRBV5-1 and TRBJ2-7; 10 positions agree with TRBD2. The CDR3 consists of 15 residues. Trimming removed 1 base from V and 3 bases from J; junction bases left unmatched: 4. CDR1 and CDR2 from the germline V gene are SGHRS and YFSETQ. The CDR3 DNA is TGCGCCAGCAGCTTGAGGTTAGCGGGAGGCTACGAGCAGTACTTC. Translated: CASSLRLAGGYEQYF.

The chain has TRBV6-9 and TRBJ2-1, with a possible D match to TRBD1 (6 bases). Germline CDR1 and CDR2: MNHGY and SVAAGI. V dropped 6 bases and J dropped 1 base, with 13 bases sitting between them. The CDR3 has 15 amino acids. The CDR3 here is CASRTGKQSYNEQFF. In DNA form, the CDR3 reads TGTGCCAGCAGAACAGGGAAACAATCCTACAATGAGCAGTTCTTC.